This is a list of T cell receptor beta chains from one sample in a study of OX40 agonist ivuxolimab in advanced cancers. TCRdb's copy holds only in-frame clones and misses some; the assay was immunoSEQ multiplex PCR. The table lists approximately 58,000 clones, about 88% of them singletons, with more than 10% in the top ten. The material was CD4+ or CD8+ T cells sorted from blood, obtained in a trial of the OX40 agonist ivuxolimab. The receptors stem from an adult with an advanced solid tumor such as melanoma, head and neck, liver or kidney cancer. The CDR3 runs from the conserved cysteine through the conserved F or W. Part of the rows lack a size; the others show once, few, many or a class for expanded clones.

CASSPTGQGVGYTF	NA	TRBJ1-2	TRBV5-1
CASSVYRDSTEAFF	once	TRBJ1-1	TRBV9
CATSRDIANTEAFF	NA	TRBJ1-1	TRBV15
CASSVDPPNPGLAGGIQETQYF	NA	TRBJ2-5	TRBV9
CASSGQGSGYTF	NA	TRBJ1-2	TRBV5-4
CASSLRGRELFF	NA	TRBJ2-2	TRBV11-2
CASSLTQVNQPQHF	NA	TRBJ1-5	TRBV28
CASRPPWGGTEAFF	NA	TRBJ1-1	TRBV28
CASSPTVGRNQPQHF	NA	TRBJ1-5	TRBV2
CASSSTGVPEAFF	NA	TRBJ1-1	TRBV5-1
CASSLTTSGDRETQYF	NA	TRBJ2-5	TRBV7-3
CAWSPRGSGEKLFF	once	TRBJ1-4	TRBV30
CASSPTLSPQHF	NA	TRBJ1-5	TRBV19
CASSYSDLASYTF	NA	TRBJ1-2	TRBV6-6
CSVGRSNNEQFF	NA	TRBJ2-1	TRBV29-1
CASSQFDSSNQPQHF	NA	TRBJ1-5	TRBV16
CAWSLGGSQETQYF	NA	TRBJ2-5	TRBV30
CASSLGRQGLRNEQFF	NA	TRBJ2-1	TRBV5-1
CAISEGDTAYEQYF	NA	TRBJ2-7	TRBV10-3
CASSLSQGNTIYF	NA	TRBJ1-3	TRBV5-1
CASSRQGAVSGELFF	NA	TRBJ2-2	TRBV5-6
CASSMRDRGLFEQYF	NA	TRBJ2-7	TRBV5-4
CASSQDRASGRVNEQFF	NA	TRBJ2-1	TRBV14
CASSVTGPSYEQYF	NA	NA	TRBV11-2